Each of the 10 T cell receptor beta chains below was sequenced from the same sample in a study of Graves' ophthalmopathy and Graves' hyperthyroidism. Amplification of the TCR beta CDR3 regions used RNA transcripts (as template). The workflow started with a first-round RT-PCR run with HTBI primers and then moved on to a second-round multiplex PCR. TCRdb re-called the multiplex PCR reads with MiXCR, one entry per CDR3 protein. In the table there are 580,000 or so distinct CDR3 sequences, less than 40% of which are singletons. Sequencing was done on a sample of peripheral blood or thyroid tissue (not recorded which). The receptor set was obtained from an adult man with Graves' hyperthyroidism.

This clonotype was detected only a few times. The chain couples TRBV20-1 to TRBJ2-7; D is perhaps TRBD2 (6 bases). The DNA end is more similar to TRBJ2-1, so the J call may be wrong. Germline CDR1 reads DFQATT; CDR2 reads SNEGSKA (reference sequence). The CDR3 consists of 12 residues. For the CDR3, the DNA is TGCAGTGCAGCCGGGAGTTTTAATGAGCAGTTCTTC. Translation gives CSAAGSFNEQFF.

There are many counts of this clonotype. The rearrangement joins TRBV19 to TRBJ1-6; 10 positions match TRBD1. The ends lost 6 bases at V and 10 bases at J; junction bases unmatched: 9. The CDR3 covers 15 residues. The germline V gene has CDR1 LNHDA and CDR2 SQIVND (reference sequence). The CDR3 DNA follows: TGTGCCAGTAGCCTGGCCGGACAGGGGGTCTCACCCCTCCACTTT. This codes for CASSLAGQGVSPLHF.

This CDR3 reads CASSESTSGRGGEQFF. CDR3 bases: TGCGCCAGCAGTGAGTCGACTAGCGGGAGGGGTGGGGAGCAGTTCTTC. The chain links TRBV10-1 to TRBJ2-1; 14 bases agree with TRBD2. With 0 bases clipped from V and 10 bases from J, the junction kept 5 bases outside the gene matches. Germline CDR1 WNHNN, CDR2 SYGVQD (reference sequence). The CDR3 consists of 16 residues.

This clonotype was counted a few times. This chain joins TRBV6-5 and TRBJ2-7; D uncertain. This CDR3 contains 13 residues. Germline CDR1 MNHEY, CDR2 SVGAGI. Trimming removed 0 bases from V and 2 bases from J, with 5 bases in between. The CDR3 coding sequence is TGTGCCAGCAGTTACTCGGGGACCTACGAGCAGTACTTC. Protein: CASSYSGTYEQYF.

In its sample, this clonotype was seen many times. V gene TRBV28 combines with J gene TRBJ1-6; D unresolved. The germline V gene has CDR1 MDHEN and CDR2 SYDVKM. The length of the CDR3 is 12 residues. V lost 10 bases and J lost 7, with 11 bases in between. This CDR3 reads CAMGRGNSPLHF. The CDR3 nucleotides are TGTGCCATGGGCCGGGGAAATTCACCCCTCCACTTT.

This sequence joins TRBV5-6 and TRBJ2-5; 9 bases line up with TRBD1. V trimming: 5 bases; J trimming: 1 base; junction bases outside the gene matches: 12. Looked up from germline, CDR1 is SGHDT and CDR2 is YYEEEE. This CDR3 contains 17 residues. The CDR3 bases are TGTGCCAGCAGTCCTTGGACAGGGGACGAAAGCCAAGAGACCCAGTACTTC. Amino acids: CASSPWTGDESQETQYF.

This chain links TRBV4-1 with TRBJ2-7; weak D call: TRBD2 (6 bases). CDR1 is MGHRA, CDR2 YSYEKL, per germline. The CDR3 length is 17 residues. V was trimmed by 0 bases and J by 4 bases, leaving 19 bases between them. The CDR3 nucleotides read TGCGCCAGCAGCCAAGATGAGTACGGGGGAATCAGGTACGAGCAGTACTTC. Translating it yields CASSQDEYGGIRYEQYF.

The chain recombines TRBV9 with TRBJ2-5; D not resolved. Germline lookup yields CDR1 SGDLS and CDR2 YYNGEE. The CDR3 consists of 14 residues. V gave up 4 bases and J gave up 3 bases, with 13 bases separating them. For the CDR3, the DNA is TGTGCCAGCAGCCTGAGTTGGGTCGAAGAGACCCAGTACTTC. Protein product: CASSLSWVEETQYF.

V gene TRBV29-1 combines with J gene TRBJ1-1; tentatively, D is TRBD1 (6 bases). This CDR3 has 14 residues. Trimming took 7 bases from V and 4 from J, leaving 19 bases between them. From germline, CDR1 is SQVTM and CDR2 ANQGSEA. The CDR3 nucleotides are TGCAGCGCCGGCGGGGGAGGGGGGGGCACTGAAGCTTTCTTT. Amino acid sequence: CSAGGGGGGTEAFF.

The chain recombines TRBV18 with TRBJ1-6; 7 bases map to TRBD1. The J segment lost 7 bases and the V segment lost 3 bases, leaving 6 bases of the junction unmatched. This CDR3 contains 15 residues. Germline CDR1 KGHSH, CDR2 LQKENI. The CDR3 bases are TGTGCCAGCTCACCTGACAGGGTTAAGAATTCACCCCTCCACTTT. Protein product: CASSPDRVKNSPLHF.